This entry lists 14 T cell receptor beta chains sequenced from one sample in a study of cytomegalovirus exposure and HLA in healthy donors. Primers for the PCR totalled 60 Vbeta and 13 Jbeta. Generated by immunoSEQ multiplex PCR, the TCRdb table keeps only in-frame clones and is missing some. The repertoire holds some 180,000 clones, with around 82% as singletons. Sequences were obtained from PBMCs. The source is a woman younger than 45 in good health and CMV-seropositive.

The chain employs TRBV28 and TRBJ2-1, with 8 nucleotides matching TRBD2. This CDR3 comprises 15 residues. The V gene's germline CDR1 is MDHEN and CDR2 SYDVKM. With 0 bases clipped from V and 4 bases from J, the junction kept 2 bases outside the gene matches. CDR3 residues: CASSLWQRGYNEQFF. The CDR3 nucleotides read TGTGCCAGCAGTTTATGGCAGCGGGGGTACAATGAGCAGTTCTTC. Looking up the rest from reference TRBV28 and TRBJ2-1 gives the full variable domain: DVKVTQSSRYLVKRTGEKVFLECVQDMDHENMFWYRQDPGLGLRLIYFSYDVKMKEKGDIPEGYSVSREKKERFSLILESASTNQTSMYLCASSLWQRGYNEQFFGPGTRLTVL.

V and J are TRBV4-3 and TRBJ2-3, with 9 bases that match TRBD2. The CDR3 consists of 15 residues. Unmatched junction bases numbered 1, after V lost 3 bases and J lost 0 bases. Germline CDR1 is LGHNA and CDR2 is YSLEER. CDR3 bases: TGCGCCAGCAGCCATACTAGCGGGAGCACAGATACGCAGTATTTT. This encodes CASSHTSGSTDTQYF.

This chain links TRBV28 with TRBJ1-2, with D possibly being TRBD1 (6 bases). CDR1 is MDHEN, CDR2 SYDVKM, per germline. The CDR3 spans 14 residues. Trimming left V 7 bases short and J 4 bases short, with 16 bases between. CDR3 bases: TGTGCCAGCACCTCGGACAGTTCTTTCTATGGCTACACCTTC. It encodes CASTSDSSFYGYTF.

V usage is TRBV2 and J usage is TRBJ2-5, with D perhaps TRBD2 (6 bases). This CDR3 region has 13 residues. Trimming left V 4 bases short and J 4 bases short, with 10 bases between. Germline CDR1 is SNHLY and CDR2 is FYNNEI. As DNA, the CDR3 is TGTGCCAGCAGTGGGGACGGGGGAGAGACCCAGTACTTC. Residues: CASSGDGGETQYF.

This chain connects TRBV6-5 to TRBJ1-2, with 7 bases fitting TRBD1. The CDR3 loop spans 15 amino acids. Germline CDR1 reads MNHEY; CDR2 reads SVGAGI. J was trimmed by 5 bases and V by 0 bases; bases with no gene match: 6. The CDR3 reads CASSYSGQLSYGYTF. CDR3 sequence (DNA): TGTGCCAGCAGTTACTCGGGACAGCTCTCGTATGGCTACACCTTC.

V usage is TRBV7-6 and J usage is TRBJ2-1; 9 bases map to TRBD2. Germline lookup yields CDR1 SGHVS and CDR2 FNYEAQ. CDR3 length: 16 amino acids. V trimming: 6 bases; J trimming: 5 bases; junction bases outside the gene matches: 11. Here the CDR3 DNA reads TGTGCCAGCAGTCTTAGTAGTCTAGCGGGGAACAATGAGCAGTTCTTC. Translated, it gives CASSLSSLAGNNEQFF.

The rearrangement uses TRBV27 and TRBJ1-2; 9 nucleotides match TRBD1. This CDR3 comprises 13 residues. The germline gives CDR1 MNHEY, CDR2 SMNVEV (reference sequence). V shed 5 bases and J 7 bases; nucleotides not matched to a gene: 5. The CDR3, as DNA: TGTGCCAGCAGTAATACAGGGGGCCGTGGCTACACCTTC. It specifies CASSNTGGRGYTF.

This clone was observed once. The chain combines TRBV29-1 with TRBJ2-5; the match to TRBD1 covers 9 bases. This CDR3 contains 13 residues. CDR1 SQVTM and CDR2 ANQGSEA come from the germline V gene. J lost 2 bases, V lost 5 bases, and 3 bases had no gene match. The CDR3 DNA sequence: TGCAGCGTTAGGACAGGGGAGCAAGAGACCCAGTACTTC. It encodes CSVRTGEQETQYF.

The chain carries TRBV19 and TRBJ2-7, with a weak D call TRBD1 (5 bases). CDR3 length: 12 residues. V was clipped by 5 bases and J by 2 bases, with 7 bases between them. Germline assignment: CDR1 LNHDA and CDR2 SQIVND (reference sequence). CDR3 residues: CASSGAAYEQYF. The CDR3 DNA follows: TGTGCCAGTAGTGGGGCAGCCTACGAGCAGTACTTC. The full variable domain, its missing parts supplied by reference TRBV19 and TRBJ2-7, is DGGITQSPKYLFRKEGQNVTLSCEQNLNHDAMYWYRQDPGQGLRLIYYSQIVNDFQKGDIAEGYSVSREKKESFPLTVTSAQKNPTAFYLCASSGAAYEQYFGPGTRLTVT.

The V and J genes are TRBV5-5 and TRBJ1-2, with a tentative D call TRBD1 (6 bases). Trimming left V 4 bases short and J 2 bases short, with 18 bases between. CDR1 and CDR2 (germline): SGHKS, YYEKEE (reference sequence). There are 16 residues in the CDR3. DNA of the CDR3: TGTGCCAGCAGCAGCCCCAAGGGGGGGCGGAACTATGGCTACACCTTC. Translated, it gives CASSSPKGGRNYGYTF.

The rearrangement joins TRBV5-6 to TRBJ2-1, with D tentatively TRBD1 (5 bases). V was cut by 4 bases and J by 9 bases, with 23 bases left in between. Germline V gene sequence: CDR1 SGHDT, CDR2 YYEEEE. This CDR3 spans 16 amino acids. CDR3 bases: TGTGCCAGCAGCCGTGCCCCAGGGATGTATCCCCGTGAGCAGTTCTTC. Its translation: CASSRAPGMYPREQFF.

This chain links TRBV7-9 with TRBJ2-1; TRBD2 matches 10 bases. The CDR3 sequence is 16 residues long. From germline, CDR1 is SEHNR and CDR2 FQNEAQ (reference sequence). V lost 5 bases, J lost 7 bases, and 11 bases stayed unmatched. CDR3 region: CASSGVAGGQGNEQFF. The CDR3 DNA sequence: TGTGCCAGCAGCGGTGTAGCGGGGGGTCAGGGGAATGAGCAGTTCTTC.

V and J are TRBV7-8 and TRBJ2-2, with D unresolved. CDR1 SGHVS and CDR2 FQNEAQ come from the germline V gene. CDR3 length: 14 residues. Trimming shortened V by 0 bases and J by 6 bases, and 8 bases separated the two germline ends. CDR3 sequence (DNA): TGTGCCAGCAGCTTAGCGGTTCAGTCCGGGGAGCTGTTTTTT. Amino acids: CASSLAVQSGELFF.

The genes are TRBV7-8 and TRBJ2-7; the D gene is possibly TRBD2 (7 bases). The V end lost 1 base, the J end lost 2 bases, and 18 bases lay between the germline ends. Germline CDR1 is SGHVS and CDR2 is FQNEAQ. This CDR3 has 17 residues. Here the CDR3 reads CASSLGRGRSTTYEQYF. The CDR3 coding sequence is TGTGCCAGCAGCTTAGGGCGGGGGCGCTCCACTACCTACGAGCAGTACTTC.